This T cell receptor (beta chain) comes out of a study of T-cell reconstitution after alpha-beta-depleted transplantation in children. This clonotype has at least ten counts. Its antigen is undetermined. Preparation of the TCRbeta library involved a method that used unique molecular identifiers. TCRdb re-called the PCR reads through MiXCR, storing one row per CDR3 protein. The data hold 40,000 to 55,000 distinct CDR3 sequences, with about 10% observed a single time. Findings of the study overall: From newly produced T cells came most of the T-cell counts and diversity one year after transplant. The high TCRbeta diversity at day 60 in some patients came from surviving recipient T cells and thymic progenitors. Reported findings indicate that, about two months after transplant, alpha-beta T cells came from several hundred expanded clones, which were derived from non-depleted graft cells.

V was clipped by 5 bases and J by 7 bases; unmatched bases: 9. Germline CDR1 SGHVS, CDR2 FNYEAQ. This CDR3 has 15 residues. This sample comprised PBMCs, mostly from graft donor cells, obtained 60 days after TCRalphabeta/CD19-depleted stem cell transplant. This rearrangement joins TRBV7-6 to TRBJ2-1; 9 bases agree with TRBD2. This TCR was sampled from a male patient under 10 years old who had a stem cell transplant for chronic granulomatous disease, so the T cells may come from the graft donor. Here the CDR3 DNA reads TGTGCCAGCAGCCCCAGTCTTAGCGGGAGTAATGAGCAGTTCTTC. Translation: CASSPSLSGSNEQFF.